Listed below are T cell receptor beta chains from one sample, sequenced in a study of CD4 T cells in relation to SARS-CoV-2 and coronaviruses. TCRdb keeps only in-frame clones here, not all; method: immunoSEQ multiplex PCR. This table holds 20,000 to 30,000 clones, around three quarters found once. No antigen has been identified for these receptors. Sequenced material: CD4+ T cells from PBMCs, cultured in vitro. The receptors here all came from a human donor in good health. The CDR3 runs from the conserved cysteine through the conserved F or W. D genes are given only for firm matches. Clone size appears in some rows only: once, few, many, or a class for an expanded clone.

>14|TRBJ2-7|.|TRBD2|TRBV19
TGTGCCAGTAGTCCCCGCCGGGGGGCCTACGAGCAGTACTTC
CASSPRRGAYEQYF
>15|TRBJ2-3|.|TRBD2|TRBV24-1
TGTGCCACCAGTCGGACTAGCGATAAGTCAGATACGCAGTATTTT
CATSRTSDKSDTQYF
>14|TRBJ1-6|few|.|TRBV12-5
TGTGCTAGTGGCCTCGGGACCTCCAATTCACCCCTCCACTTT
CASGLGTSNSPLHF
>16|TRBJ2-7|.|.|TRBV6-1
TGTGCCAGCAGTGAATTGCCCGGTGGCAGATCCTACGAGCAGTACTTC
CASSELPGGRSYEQYF
>14|TRBJ2-2|few|.|TRBV10-1
TGCGCCAGCAGTCCGGGTCAGAACACCGGGGAGCTGTTTTTT
CASSPGQNTGELFF
>16|TRBJ2-7|once|.|TRBV5-1
TGCGCCAGCAGCTTGGCCCCTAGCCAAGACTCCTACGAGCAGTACTTC
CASSLAPSQDSYEQYF
>15|TRBJ2-2|.|.|TRBV6-5
TGTGCCAGCAGTTACTCCTGGGCGAACACCGGGGAGCTGTTTTTT
CASSYSWANTGELFF
>12|TRBJ1-2|.|.|TRBV14
TGTGCCAGCAGCCTGGGCGGCTATGGCTACACCTTC
CASSLGGYGYTF
>17|TRBJ2-3|once|TRBD2|TRBV5-1
TGCGCCAGCAGCTTGAGAGGACTAGCGGGAGTGACAGATACGCAGTATTTT
CASSLRGLAGVTDTQYF
>13|TRBJ2-5|.|.|TRBV5-1
TGCGCCAGCAGCTTGATATCCCAAGAGACCCAGTACTTC
CASSLISQETQYF
>13|TRBJ2-7|.|.|TRBV15
TGTGCCACCAGCACAAGGGGGGAATACGAGCAGTACTTC
CATSTRGEYEQYF
>15|TRBJ2-5|once|.|TRBV5-6
TGTGCCAGCAGCTTGGGACAGGGAGGCGCAGAGACCCAGTACTTC
CASSLGQGGAETQYF
>13|TRBJ1-1|.|.|TRBV11-2
TGTGCCAGCAGCATAACAGAGAACACTGAAGCTTTCTTT
CASSITENTEAFF
>14|TRBJ2-7|.|TRBD1|TRBV6-1
TGTGCCAGCAGTGAGGCAGGGGGATCCTACGAGCAGTACTTC
CASSEAGGSYEQYF
>17|TRBJ2-2|once|.|TRBV10-3
TGTGCCATCAGTGAATTGTCCGGGGGCGTAATAACCGGGGAGCTGTTTTTT
CAISELSGGVITGELFF
>13|TRBJ2-3|.|TRBD2|TRBV10-3
TGTGCCACCACTAGCGGGAGCACAGATACGCAGTATTTT
CATTSGSTDTQYF
>18|TRBJ2-2|.|.|TRBV30
TGTGCCTGGAGGATGGGACCCAAGGGGGGCAGACGGTCCGGGGAGCTGTTTTTT
CAWRMGPKGGRRSGELFF
>11|TRBJ2-7|.|.|TRBV3-1/TRBV3-2
TGTGCCAGCAGCCAAATCTACGAGCAGTACTTC
CASSQIYEQYF
>14|TRBJ1-4|.|.|TRBV12-5
TGTGCTAGTGGTTTAGGGTTGTCCGGGGAAAAACTGTTTTTT
CASGLGLSGEKLFF
>19|TRBJ2-1|.|TRBD2|TRBV7-9
TGTGCCAGCCTGAAGGGACTAGCGGGGAGGGAAAGCTCCTACAATGAGCAGTTCTTC
CASLKGLAGRESSYNEQFF
>15|TRBJ1-2|.|.|TRBV11-2
TGTGCCAGCAGCTTGGTAGGTCCGCCGGGCATTGGCTACACCTTC
CASSLVGPPGIGYTF
>16|TRBJ1-1|.|.|TRBV21-1
TGTGCCAGCAGCAAAGAGAAGGGGTTAAAGGACACTGAAGCTTTCTTT
CASSKEKGLKDTEAFF
>15|TRBJ2-7|.|.|TRBV18
TGTGCCAGCTCACCGGAGAGGGCCGGGTCCTACGAGCAGTACTTC
CASSPERAGSYEQYF
>13|TRBJ2-7|.|.|TRBV15
TGTGCCACCAGCAGAGCACCCGGGTACGAGCAGTACTTC
CATSRAPGYEQYF
>12|TRBJ1-1|.|.|TRBV30
TGTGCCGGATTACTGGGGGGCACTGAAGCTTTCTTT
CAGLLGGTEAFF
>16|TRBJ2-3|.|TRBD1|TRBV6-1
TGTGCCAGCAGTGTCGGGACAGGCCTTAGCACAGATACGCAGTATTTT
CASSVGTGLSTDTQYF
>16|TRBJ2-5|.|.|TRBV5-6
TGTGCCAGCAGCTTGAGAGGGGGAGCAGGAGAAGAGACCCAGTACTTC
CASSLRGGAGEETQYF
>14|TRBJ2-3|.|.|TRBV24-1
TGTGCCACCAGTGATGCCCCAGCCGGGGATACGCAGTATTTT
CATSDAPAGDTQYF
>16|TRBJ1-2|.|TRBD1|TRBV27
TGTGCCAGCAGTTTGGGACAGGGGTTAGGAAACTATGGCTACACCTTC
CASSLGQGLGNYGYTF
>15|TRBJ1-3|.|.|TRBV6-5
TGTGCCAGCACTTTGGAGGGATACTCTGGAAACACCATATATTTT
CASTLEGYSGNTIYF
>15|TRBJ2-3|.|TRBD1|TRBV7-9
TGTGCCAGCAGCCAAGGACAGGAGGGCACAGATACGCAGTATTTT
CASSQGQEGTDTQYF
>12|TRBJ2-3|.|.|TRBV3-1/TRBV3-2
TGTGCCAGCAGCCAAGTGGGTAGGGCGCAGTATTTT
CASSQVGRAQYF
>12|TRBJ2-7|once|.|TRBV10-3
TGTGCCATCAGTGCTGGGCTCTACGAGCAGTACTTC
CAISAGLYEQYF
>14|TRBJ1-1|.|.|TRBV19
TGTGCCAGTAGTATAAGTGAGGGACGCACTGAAGCTTTCTTT
CASSISEGRTEAFF
>18|TRBJ2-3|.|.|TRBV9
TGTGCCAGCAGCGTAGCCCCCCAGGGGCGGGACATTACAGATACGCAGTATTTT
CASSVAPQGRDITDTQYF
>15|TRBJ2-2|.|.|TRBV5-1
TGCGCCAGCAGCTTGGACGGGACGAACACCGGGGAGCTGTTTTTT
CASSLDGTNTGELFF
>15|TRBJ2-2|once|.|TRBV28
TGTGCCAGCAGGAGGGACTCCGCGAACACCGGGGAGCTGTTTTTT
CASRRDSANTGELFF
>15|TRBJ1-4|.|.|TRBV5-1
TGCGCCAGCAGCGGTACAGGCTCAACTAATGAAAAACTGTTTTTT
CASSGTGSTNEKLFF
>17|TRBJ2-5|.|TRBD2|TRBV25-1
TGTGCCAGCAGTGAAGGCTTACTAGCGGGAGGTCAAGAGACCCAGTACTTC
CASSEGLLAGGQETQYF
>15|TRBJ2-7|.|.|TRBV2
TGTGCCAGCAGTGAGAGGGGGACGTACTCCTACGAGCAGTACTTC
CASSERGTYSYEQYF
>15|TRBJ2-6|once|.|TRBV7-2
TGTGCCAGCAGCCCCCAGATCTCTGGGGCCAACGTCCTGACTTTC
CASSPQISGANVLTF